Below, 20 T cell receptor beta chains from the same sample are listed, as sequenced in a study of control samples from healthy donors and cancer patients. Generated by immunoSEQ multiplex PCR, the TCRdb table keeps only in-frame clones and is missing some. The table lists 150,000 to 200,000 clones. The sample was blood. The receptor source for this set is a woman aged 25 to 39 in good health.

The chain joins TRBV7-8 to TRBJ1-2, with D possibly being TRBD1 (6 bases). The ends were cut back, 5 bases at V and 5 bases at J, with 21 bases in the middle. Looked up from germline, CDR1 is SGHVS and CDR2 is FQNEAQ. This CDR3 contains 16 residues. CDR3 in amino acids: CASSTGRGQWGYGYTF. CDR3 nucleotides: TGTGCCAGCAGCACGGGACGGGGGCAATGGGGGTATGGCTACACCTTC.

The CDR3 DNA follows: TGCGCCAGCCCCCTAACGGGGGACTGCGGAAACACCATATATTTT. Protein sequence: CASPLTGDCGNTIYF. The chain is built from TRBV5-1 and TRBJ1-3, with D possibly being TRBD1 (5 bases). CDR1 SGHRS and CDR2 YFSETQ come from the germline V gene. Trimming cost V 7 bases and J 4 bases, with 18 bases left between them. The CDR3 covers 15 residues.

V gene TRBV9 combines with J gene TRBJ1-1; no clear D. Germline CDR1 and CDR2: SGDLS and YYNGEE. The CDR3 length is 13 residues. V was shortened by 0 bases and J by 1 base, with 4 bases between the two germline ends. The CDR3 sequence is CASSVEGNTEAFF. The CDR3 bases are TGTGCCAGCAGCGTAGAGGGGAACACTGAAGCTTTCTTT. The full variable domain, rest sourced from reference TRBV9 and TRBJ1-1, is DSGVTQTPKHLITATGQRVTLRCSPRSGDLSVYWYQQSLDQGLQFLIQYYNGEERAKGNILERFSAQQFPDLHSELNLSSLELGDSALYFCASSVEGNTEAFFGQGTRLTVV.

The chain couples TRBV7-2 to TRBJ1-6; the D gene is possibly TRBD1 (5 bases). Per germline, CDR1 SGHTA and CDR2 FQGNSA. The CDR3 is 15 residues long. The V end lost 5 bases, the J end lost 2 bases, and 10 bases lay between the germline ends. The CDR3 DNA sequence: TGTGCCAGCAGCCCGGGGGTTACCTATAATTCACCCCTCCACTTT. Translation gives CASSPGVTYNSPLHF. The entire variable domain, with the rest obtained from reference TRBV7-2 and TRBJ1-6, is as follows: GAGVSQSPSNKVTEKGKDVELRCDPISGHTALYWYRQSLGQGLEFLIYFQGNSAPDKSGLPSDRFSAERTGGSVSTLTIQRTQQEDSAVYLCASSPGVTYNSPLHFGNGTRLTVT.

The chain links TRBV6-5 to TRBJ1-2; D may be TRBD1 (5 bases). The CDR3 is made up of 16 amino acids. Germline V gives CDR1 MNHEY, CDR2 SVGAGI. V was pared by 0 bases and J by 0 bases, with 11 bases between. In nucleotides, the CDR3 is TGTGCCAGCAGTTACTCGAAAAGGGGCCCTAACTATGGCTACACCTTC. This translates into CASSYSKRGPNYGYTF.

The rearrangement uses TRBV7-9 and TRBJ2-7; D unresolved. CDR3 length: 14 residues. The ends were cut back, 3 bases at V and 2 bases at J, with 11 bases in the middle. The germline V gene encodes CDR1 SEHNR and CDR2 FQNEAQ (reference sequence). The CDR3 region is CASSFPPETYEQYF. CDR3 bases: TGTGCCAGCAGCTTCCCCCCGGAGACCTACGAGCAGTACTTC.

The CDR3 protein is CSAGTGGGYTF. DNA of the CDR3: TGCAGTGCTGGGACAGGGGGCGGCTACACCTTC. V and J are TRBV20-1 and TRBJ1-2; 12 bases align to TRBD1. The germline CDR1 and CDR2 sequences are DFQATT and SNEGSKA (reference sequence). The trim removed 5 bases at V and 8 bases at J, leaving 0 bases unmatched. The CDR3 runs to 11 residues.

The J gene is TRBJ2-7, the V gene TRBV7-9, with TRBD1 identical over 8 bases. Germline-derived CDR1 and CDR2 are SEHNR and FQNEAQ (reference sequence). The trim removed 4 bases at V and 0 bases at J, leaving 5 bases unmatched. CDR3 length: 15 amino acids. This CDR3 is CASSSRQGNSYEQYF. CDR3 bases: TGTGCCAGCAGCTCGCGACAGGGGAACTCCTACGAGCAGTACTTC. The entire variable domain, with the rest obtained from reference TRBV7-9 and TRBJ2-7, is as follows: DTGVSQNPRHKITKRGQNVTFRCDPISEHNRLYWYRQTLGQGPEFLTYFQNEAQLEKSRLLSDRFSAERPKGSFSTLEIQRTEQGDSAMYLCASSSRQGNSYEQYFGPGTRLTVT.

The chain couples TRBV28 to TRBJ1-2, with D maybe TRBD1 (6 bases). The CDR3 loop spans 15 amino acids. Deletions cut 5 bases from V and 2 bases from J, with 15 bases between. In germline, CDR1 is MDHEN, CDR2 SYDVKM. The CDR3 sequence is CASSTTGTRNYGYTF. The CDR3 nucleotides read TGTGCCAGCAGTACAACCGGGACAAGGAACTATGGCTACACCTTC.

V gene TRBV21-1 combines with J gene TRBJ2-1; the D segment call TRBD2 is taken from the table without a DNA check. TRBV21-1 is a pseudogene segment. CDR3 length: 18 amino acids. The CDR3 loop reads CASSKRYREQSSYNEQFF. The CDR3 nucleotides are TGTGCCAGCAGCAAAAGATACCGGGAGCAAAGCTCCTACAATGAGCAGTTCTTC.

The chain combines TRBV12-5 with TRBJ1-6; no clear D. This CDR3 spans 9 amino acids. V lost 8 bases, J lost 9 bases, and 2 bases lay in between. CDR1 is LGHNT and CDR2 is FRNRAP in the germline V gene. The CDR3 sequence is CASSSPLHF. CDR3 in DNA: TGTGCTAGTTCTTCACCCCTCCACTTT.

The genes are TRBV19 and TRBJ1-6, with D unresolved. This CDR3 is 14 amino acids long. Germline CDR1 and CDR2: LNHDA and SQIVND (reference sequence). The CDR3 DNA follows: TGTGAATGGACCATTGTGGGTTTTAATTCACCCCTCCACTTT. Translation: CEWTIVGFNSPLHF.

J is TRBJ1-1 and V is TRBV18, with TRBD1 as a possible D gene (6 bases). The germline V and J ends were trimmed by 4 bases and 4 bases, with 10 bases remaining between them. CDR1 is KGHSH, CDR2 LQKENI, per germline. The CDR3 length is 13 residues. This CDR3 is CASSRGGGTEAFF. DNA for the CDR3: TGTGCCAGCTCACGAGGGGGTGGCACTGAAGCTTTCTTT.

V is TRBV11-2 and J is TRBJ1-4; TRBD1 might be the D (5 bases). The V gene's germline CDR1 is SGHAT and CDR2 FQNNGV. The CDR3 length is 17 residues. The ends were cut back, 0 bases at V and 0 bases at J, with 11 bases in the middle. CDR3 in DNA: TGTGCCAGCAGCTTAGAGGTGACAGATGCAACTAATGAAAAACTGTTTTTT. Amino acid sequence: CASSLEVTDATNEKLFF.

This chain connects TRBV28 to TRBJ1-1; D is perhaps TRBD1 (6 bases). Germline CDR1 MDHEN, CDR2 SYDVKM. V was cut by 3 bases and J by 3 bases, with 14 bases left in between. This CDR3 comprises 15 residues. This chain's CDR3 is CASSFEGRGYTEAFF. CDR3 nucleotides: TGTGCCAGCAGTTTCGAGGGTAGGGGGTACACTGAAGCTTTCTTT.

This chain uses TRBV6-2 or TRBV6-3 with TRBJ1-6; no clear D. V lost 1 base to trimming and J lost 5 bases, with 9 bases between them. The germline V gene encodes CDR1 MNHEY and CDR2 SVGEGT. The CDR3 is made up of 15 amino acids. Here the CDR3 reads CASSYWIRDNSPLHF. CDR3 coding DNA: TGTGCCAGCAGTTACTGGATCCGGGATAATTCACCCCTCCACTTT.

V usage is TRBV5-4 and J usage is TRBJ1-2; a possible D gene is TRBD1 (6 bases). From germline, CDR1 is SGHNT and CDR2 YYREEE (reference sequence). CDR3 size: 12 residues. The germline V and J ends were trimmed by 5 bases and 8 bases, with 13 bases remaining between them. This CDR3 is CASSPRGWGYTF. The CDR3, as DNA: TGTGCCAGCAGTCCCAGGGGTTGGGGCTACACCTTC.

This chain joins TRBV3-1 (or the pseudogene TRBV3-2) and TRBJ1-6, with D maybe TRBD1 (6 bases). The CDR3 has 14 residues. Trimming removed 3 bases at V and 4 bases at J, with 7 bases between. CDR1 and CDR2 from the germline V gene are LGHDT and YNNKEL (reference sequence). The CDR3 coding sequence is TGTGCCAGCAGCCATCAGGGGTATAATTCACCCCTCCACTTT. Its protein is CASSHQGYNSPLHF.

This sequence joins TRBV27 and TRBJ2-5; tentatively, D is TRBD1 (5 bases). The germline V and J ends were trimmed by 7 bases and 2 bases, with 8 bases remaining between them. There are 12 residues in the CDR3. The germline gives CDR1 MNHEY, CDR2 SMNVEV (reference sequence). CDR3 nucleotides: TGTGCCAGCAAGGGGATGCAAGAGACCCAGTACTTC. Its translation is CASKGMQETQYF.

The CDR3 loop is CASSEIVPGANYGYTF. In DNA form, the CDR3 reads TGTGCCAGCAGTGAAATTGTCCCAGGGGCTAACTATGGCTACACCTTC. The chain joins TRBV6-1 to TRBJ1-2, with D perhaps TRBD1 (6 bases). The CDR3 spans 16 residues. Germline V gives CDR1 MNHNS, CDR2 SASEGT. V was pared by 2 bases and J by 0 bases, with 13 bases between.